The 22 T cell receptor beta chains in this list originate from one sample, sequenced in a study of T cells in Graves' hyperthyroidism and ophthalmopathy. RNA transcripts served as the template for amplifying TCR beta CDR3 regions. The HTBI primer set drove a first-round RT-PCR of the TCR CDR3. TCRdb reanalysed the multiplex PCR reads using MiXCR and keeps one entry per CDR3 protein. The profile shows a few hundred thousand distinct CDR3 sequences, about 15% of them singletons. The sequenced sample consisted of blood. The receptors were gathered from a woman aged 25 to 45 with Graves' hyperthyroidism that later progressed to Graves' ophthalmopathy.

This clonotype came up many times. The CDR3: CASTPGESVYEQYF. For the CDR3, the DNA is TGTGCCAGCACCCCGGGTGAATCGGTCTACGAGCAGTACTTC. This sequence joins TRBV28 and TRBJ2-7; D uncertain. Deletions cut 7 bases from V and 3 bases from J, with 16 bases between. The CDR3 loop spans 14 amino acids. Germline V gene sequence: CDR1 MDHEN, CDR2 SYDVKM.

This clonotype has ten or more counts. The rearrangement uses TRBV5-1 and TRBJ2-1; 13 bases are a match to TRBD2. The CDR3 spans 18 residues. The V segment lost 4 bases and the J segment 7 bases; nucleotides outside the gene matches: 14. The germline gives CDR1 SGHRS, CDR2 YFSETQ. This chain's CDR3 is CASSTGLAGDLRWNEQFF. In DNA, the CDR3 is TGCGCCAGCAGCACCGGACTAGCGGGAGATCTGCGTTGGAATGAGCAGTTCTTC.

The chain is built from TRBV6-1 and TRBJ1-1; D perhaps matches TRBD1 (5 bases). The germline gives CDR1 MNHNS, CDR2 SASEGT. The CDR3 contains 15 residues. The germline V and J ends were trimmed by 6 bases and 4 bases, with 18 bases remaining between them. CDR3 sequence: CASSPGAGKITEAFF. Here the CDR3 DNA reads TGTGCCAGCAGCCCCGGGGCAGGGAAGATCACTGAAGCTTTCTTT.

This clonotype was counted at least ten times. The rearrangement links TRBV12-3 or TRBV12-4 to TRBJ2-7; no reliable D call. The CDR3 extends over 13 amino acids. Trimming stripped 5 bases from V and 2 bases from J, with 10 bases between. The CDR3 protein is CASSLSTAYEQYF. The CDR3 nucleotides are TGTGCCAGCAGTCTAAGTACGGCCTACGAGCAGTACTTC.

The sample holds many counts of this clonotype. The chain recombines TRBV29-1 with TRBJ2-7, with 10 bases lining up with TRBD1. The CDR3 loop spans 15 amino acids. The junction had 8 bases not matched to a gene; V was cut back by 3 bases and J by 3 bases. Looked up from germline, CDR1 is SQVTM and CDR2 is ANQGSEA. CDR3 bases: TGCAGCGTTGAGGTTAGGGGACAGGGGATCTACGAGCAGTACTTC. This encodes CSVEVRGQGIYEQYF.

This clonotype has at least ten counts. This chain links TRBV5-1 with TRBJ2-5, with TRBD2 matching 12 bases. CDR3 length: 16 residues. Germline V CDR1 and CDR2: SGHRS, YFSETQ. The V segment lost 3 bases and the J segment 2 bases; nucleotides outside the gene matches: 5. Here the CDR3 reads CASSYGTSGPQETQYF. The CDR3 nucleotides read TGCGCCAGCAGCTACGGGACTAGCGGGCCACAAGAGACCCAGTACTTC. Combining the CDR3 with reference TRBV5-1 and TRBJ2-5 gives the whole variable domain KAGVTQTPRYLIKTRGQQVTLSCSPISGHRSVSWYQQTPGQGLQFLFEYFSETQRNKGNFPGRFSGRQFSNSRSEMNVSTLELGDSALYLCASSYGTSGPQETQYFGPGTRLLVL.

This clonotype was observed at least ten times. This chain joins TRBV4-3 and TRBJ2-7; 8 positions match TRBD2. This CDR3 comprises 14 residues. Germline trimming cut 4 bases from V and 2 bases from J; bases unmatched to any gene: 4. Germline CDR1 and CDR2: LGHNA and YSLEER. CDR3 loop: CASSPTSGPYEQYF. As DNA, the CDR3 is TGCGCCAGCAGCCCTACTAGCGGCCCCTACGAGCAGTACTTC.

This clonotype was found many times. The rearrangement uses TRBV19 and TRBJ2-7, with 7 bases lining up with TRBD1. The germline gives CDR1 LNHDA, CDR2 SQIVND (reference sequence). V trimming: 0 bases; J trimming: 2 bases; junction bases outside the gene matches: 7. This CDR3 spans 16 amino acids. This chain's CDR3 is CASSIDLPGQTYEQYF. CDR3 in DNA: TGTGCCAGTAGTATAGATTTACCGGGACAGACCTACGAGCAGTACTTC.

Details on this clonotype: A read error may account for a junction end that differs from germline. The CDR3 nucleotides are TGTGCCATCAGTCAATTAGGAAACAGGGCTAACTTC. Translation gives CAISQLGNRANF. This chain joins TRBV10-3 and TRBJ2-5, with D perhaps matching TRBD1 (6 bases). The CDR3 extends over 12 amino acids. The germline V gene has CDR1 ENHRY and CDR2 SYGVKD.

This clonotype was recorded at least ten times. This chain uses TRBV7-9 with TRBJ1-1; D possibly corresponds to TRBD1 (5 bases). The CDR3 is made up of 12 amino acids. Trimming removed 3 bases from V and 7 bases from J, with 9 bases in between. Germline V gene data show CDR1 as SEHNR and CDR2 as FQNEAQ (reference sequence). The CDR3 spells CASSLVQGEAFF. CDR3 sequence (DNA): TGTGCCAGCAGCTTGGTGCAGGGTGAAGCTTTCTTT. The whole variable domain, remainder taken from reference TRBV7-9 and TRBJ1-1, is DTGVSQNPRHKITKRGQNVTFRCDPISEHNRLYWYRQTLGQGPEFLTYFQNEAQLEKSRLLSDRFSAERPKGSFSTLEIQRTEQGDSAMYLCASSLVQGEAFFGQGTRLTVV.

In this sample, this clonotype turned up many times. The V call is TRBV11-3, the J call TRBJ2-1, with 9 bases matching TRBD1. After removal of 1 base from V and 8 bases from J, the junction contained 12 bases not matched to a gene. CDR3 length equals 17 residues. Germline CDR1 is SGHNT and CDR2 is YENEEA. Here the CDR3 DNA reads TGTGCCAGCAGCTTAGGACCCCGGGACAGGGTATTCGATGAGCAGTTCTTC. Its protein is CASSLGPRDRVFDEQFF. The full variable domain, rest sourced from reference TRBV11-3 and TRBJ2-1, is EAGVVQSPRYKIIEKKQPVAFWCNPISGHNTLYWYLQNLGQGPELLIRYENEEAVDDSQLPKDRFSAERLKGVDSTLKIQPAELGDSAVYLCASSLGPRDRVFDEQFFGPGTRLTVL.

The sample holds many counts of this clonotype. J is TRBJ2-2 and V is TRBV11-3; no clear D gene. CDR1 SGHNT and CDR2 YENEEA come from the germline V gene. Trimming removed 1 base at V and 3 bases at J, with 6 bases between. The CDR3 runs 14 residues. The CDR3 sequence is CASSLASYTGELFF. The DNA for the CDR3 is TGTGCCAGCAGCTTAGCCTCCTACACCGGGGAGCTGTTTTTT.

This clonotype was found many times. The CDR3 protein is CASSRDSSTDTQYF. CDR3 DNA: TGTGCCAGCAGTCGGGACAGTAGCACAGATACGCAGTATTTT. The rearrangement joins TRBV7-9 to TRBJ2-3, with TRBD1 matching 7 bases. Looked up from germline, CDR1 is SEHNR and CDR2 is FQNEAQ (reference sequence). The J segment lost 0 bases and the V segment lost 6 bases, leaving 3 bases of the junction unmatched. This CDR3 has 14 residues. Full variable domain (remainder filled in from reference TRBV7-9 and TRBJ2-3): DTGVSQNPRHKITKRGQNVTFRCDPISEHNRLYWYRQTLGQGPEFLTYFQNEAQLEKSRLLSDRFSAERPKGSFSTLEIQRTEQGDSAMYLCASSRDSSTDTQYFGPGTRLTVL.

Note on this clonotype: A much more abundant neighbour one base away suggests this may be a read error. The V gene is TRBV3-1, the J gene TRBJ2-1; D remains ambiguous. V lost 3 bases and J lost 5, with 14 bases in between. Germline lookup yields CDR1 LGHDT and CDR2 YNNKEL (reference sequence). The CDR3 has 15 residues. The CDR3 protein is CASSQLDWGNNEQFF. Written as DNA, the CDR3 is TGTGCCAGCAGCCAGCTAGACTGGGGAAACAATGAGCAGTTCTTC.

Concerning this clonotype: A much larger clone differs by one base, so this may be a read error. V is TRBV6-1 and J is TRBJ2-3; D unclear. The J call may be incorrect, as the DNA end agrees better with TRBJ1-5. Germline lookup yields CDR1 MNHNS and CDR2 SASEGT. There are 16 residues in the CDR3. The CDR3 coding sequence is TGTGCCAGCACCAGGACTAGCGGAGATTTCACAGATACGCAGCATTTT. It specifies CASTRTSGDFTDTQHF.

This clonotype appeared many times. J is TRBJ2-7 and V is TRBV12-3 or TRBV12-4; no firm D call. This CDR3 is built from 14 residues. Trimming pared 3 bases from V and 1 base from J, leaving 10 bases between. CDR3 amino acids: CASSFRTESYEQYF. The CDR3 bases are TGTGCCAGCAGTTTCAGGACGGAGTCCTACGAGCAGTACTTC.

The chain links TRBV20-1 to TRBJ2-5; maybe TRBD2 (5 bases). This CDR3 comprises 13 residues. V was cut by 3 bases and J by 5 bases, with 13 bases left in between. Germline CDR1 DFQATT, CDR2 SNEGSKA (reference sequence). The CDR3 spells CSASTGIKETQYF. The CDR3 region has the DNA TGCAGTGCTAGCACGGGGATTAAGGAGACCCAGTACTTC.

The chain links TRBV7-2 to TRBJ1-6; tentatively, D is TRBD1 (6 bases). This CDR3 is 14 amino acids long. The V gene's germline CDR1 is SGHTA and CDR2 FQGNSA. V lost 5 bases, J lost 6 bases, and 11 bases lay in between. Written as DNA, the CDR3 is TGTGCCAGCAGCCCACAGGGATCTAATTCACCCCTCCACTTT. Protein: CASSPQGSNSPLHF. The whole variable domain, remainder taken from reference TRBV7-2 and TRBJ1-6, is GAGVSQSPSNKVTEKGKDVELRCDPISGHTALYWYRQSLGQGLEFLIYFQGNSAPDKSGLPSDRFSAERTGGSVSTLTIQRTQQEDSAVYLCASSPQGSNSPLHFGNGTRLTVT.

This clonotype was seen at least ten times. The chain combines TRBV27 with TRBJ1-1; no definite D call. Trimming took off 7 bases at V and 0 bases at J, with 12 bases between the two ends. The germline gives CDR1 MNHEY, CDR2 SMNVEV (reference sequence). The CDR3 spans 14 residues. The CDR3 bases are TGTGCCAGCAACTTTTTCCCCATGAACACTGAAGCTTTCTTT. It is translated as CASNFFPMNTEAFF.

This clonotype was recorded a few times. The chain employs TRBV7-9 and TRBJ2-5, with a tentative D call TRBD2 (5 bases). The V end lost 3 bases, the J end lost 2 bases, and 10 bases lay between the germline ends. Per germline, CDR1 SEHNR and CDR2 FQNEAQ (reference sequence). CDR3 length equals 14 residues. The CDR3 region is CASSLAGPQETQYF. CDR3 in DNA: TGTGCCAGCAGCTTGGCGGGTCCTCAAGAGACCCAGTACTTC.

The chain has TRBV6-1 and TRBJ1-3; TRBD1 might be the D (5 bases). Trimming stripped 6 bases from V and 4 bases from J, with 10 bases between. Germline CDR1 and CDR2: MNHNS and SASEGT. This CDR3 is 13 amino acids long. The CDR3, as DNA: TGTGCCAGCAGGGACATTGGGGGAAACACCATATATTTT. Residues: CASRDIGGNTIYF.

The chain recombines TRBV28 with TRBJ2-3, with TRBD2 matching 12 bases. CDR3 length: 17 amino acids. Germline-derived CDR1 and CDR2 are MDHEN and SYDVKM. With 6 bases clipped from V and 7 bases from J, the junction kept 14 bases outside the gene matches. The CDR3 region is CASSPLLAGGRRNTQYF. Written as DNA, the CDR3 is TGTGCCAGCAGCCCATTACTAGCGGGAGGACGGAGAAATACGCAGTATTTT.